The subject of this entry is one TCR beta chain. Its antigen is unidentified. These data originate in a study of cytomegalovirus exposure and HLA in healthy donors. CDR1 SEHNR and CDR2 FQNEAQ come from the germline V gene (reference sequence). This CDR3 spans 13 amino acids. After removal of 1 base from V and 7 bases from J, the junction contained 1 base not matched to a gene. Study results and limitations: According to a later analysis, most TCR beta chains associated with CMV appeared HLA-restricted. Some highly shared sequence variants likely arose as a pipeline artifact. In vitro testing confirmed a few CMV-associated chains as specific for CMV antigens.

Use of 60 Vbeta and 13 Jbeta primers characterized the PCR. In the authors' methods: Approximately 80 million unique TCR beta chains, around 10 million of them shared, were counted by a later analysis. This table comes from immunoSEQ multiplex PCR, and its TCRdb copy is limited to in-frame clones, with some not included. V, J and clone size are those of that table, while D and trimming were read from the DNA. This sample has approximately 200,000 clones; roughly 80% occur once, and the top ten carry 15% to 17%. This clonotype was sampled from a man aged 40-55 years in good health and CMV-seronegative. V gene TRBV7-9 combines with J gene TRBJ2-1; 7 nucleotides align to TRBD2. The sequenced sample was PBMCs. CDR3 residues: CASSLGAGNEQFF. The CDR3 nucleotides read TGTGCCAGCAGCTTAGGAGCGGGAAATGAGCAGTTCTTC.